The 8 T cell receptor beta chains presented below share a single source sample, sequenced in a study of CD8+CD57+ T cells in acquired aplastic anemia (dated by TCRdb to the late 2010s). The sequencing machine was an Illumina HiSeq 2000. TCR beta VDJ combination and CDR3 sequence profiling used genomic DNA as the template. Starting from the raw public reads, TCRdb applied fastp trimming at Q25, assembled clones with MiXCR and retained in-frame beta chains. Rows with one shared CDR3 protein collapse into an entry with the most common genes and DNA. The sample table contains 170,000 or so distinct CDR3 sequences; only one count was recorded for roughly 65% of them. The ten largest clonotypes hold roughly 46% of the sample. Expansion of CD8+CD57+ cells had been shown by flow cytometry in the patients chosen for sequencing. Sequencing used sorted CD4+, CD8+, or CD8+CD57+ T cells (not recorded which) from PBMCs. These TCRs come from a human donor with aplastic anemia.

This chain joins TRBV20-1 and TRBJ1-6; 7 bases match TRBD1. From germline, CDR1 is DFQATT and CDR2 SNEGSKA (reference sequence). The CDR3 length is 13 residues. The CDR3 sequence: CSAHRGRDSPLHF. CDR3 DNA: TGCAGCGCCCACAGGGGCCGCGATTCACCCCTCCACTTT.

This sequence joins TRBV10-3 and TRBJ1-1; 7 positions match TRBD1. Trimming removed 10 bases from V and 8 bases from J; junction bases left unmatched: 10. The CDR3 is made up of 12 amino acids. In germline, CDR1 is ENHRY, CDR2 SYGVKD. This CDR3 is CASSYRGREAFF. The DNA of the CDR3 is TGTGCCAGCAGCTACAGGGGCAGAGAAGCTTTCTTT.

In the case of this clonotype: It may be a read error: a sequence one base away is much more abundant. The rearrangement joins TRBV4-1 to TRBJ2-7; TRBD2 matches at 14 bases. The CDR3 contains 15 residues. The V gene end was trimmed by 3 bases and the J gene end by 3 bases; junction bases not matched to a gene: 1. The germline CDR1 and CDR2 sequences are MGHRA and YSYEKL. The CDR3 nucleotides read TGCGCCAGCAGCCATGGACTAGCGGGGGGCTACGAGCAGTACTTC. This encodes CASSHGLAGGYEQYF.

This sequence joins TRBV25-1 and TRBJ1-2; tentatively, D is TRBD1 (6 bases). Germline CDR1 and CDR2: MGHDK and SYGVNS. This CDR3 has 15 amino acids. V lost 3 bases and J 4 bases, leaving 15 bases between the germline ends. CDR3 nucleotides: TGTGCCAGCAGTGACCCTACAGGGACGGTCTATGGCTACACCTTC. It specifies CASSDPTGTVYGYTF.

The CDR3 nucleotides are TGTGCCAGCAGTGGGACGAGGTACACTGAAGCTTTCTTT. Protein product: CASSGTRYTEAFF. V usage is TRBV6-5 and J usage is TRBJ1-1; D is possibly TRBD1 (5 bases). The CDR3 length is 13 residues. V shed 5 bases and J shed 3 bases, with 10 bases lying between them. Germline values: CDR1 MNHEY, CDR2 SVGAGI.

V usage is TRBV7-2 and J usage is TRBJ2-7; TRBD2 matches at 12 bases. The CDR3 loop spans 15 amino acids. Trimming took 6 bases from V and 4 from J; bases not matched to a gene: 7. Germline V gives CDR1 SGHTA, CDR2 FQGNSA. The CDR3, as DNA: TGTGCCAGCAGACTGACTAGCGGGAGCTCTTACGAGCAGTACTTC. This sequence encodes CASRLTSGSSYEQYF.

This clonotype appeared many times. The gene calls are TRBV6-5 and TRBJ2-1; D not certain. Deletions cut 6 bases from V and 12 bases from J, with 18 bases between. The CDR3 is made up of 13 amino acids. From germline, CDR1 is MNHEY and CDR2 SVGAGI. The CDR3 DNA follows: TGTGCCAGCAGCCACCGACGAGGTAACTCGCAGTTCTTC. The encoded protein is CASSHRRGNSQFF.

The CDR3 DNA follows: TGTGCCAGCAGGACGACCGGGGGCCGCCACGAGCAGTACTTC. Its protein is CASRTTGGRHEQYF. The rearrangement uses TRBV6-5 and TRBJ2-7, with D perhaps matching TRBD1 or TRBD2 (6 bases each). Germline-derived CDR1 and CDR2 are MNHEY and SVGAGI. Trimming removed 6 bases at V and 5 bases at J, with 17 bases between. The CDR3 is 14 amino acids.